The rows below give T cell receptor beta chains drawn from one sample of a study of OX40 agonist ivuxolimab in advanced cancers. Clones were sequenced by immunoSEQ multiplex PCR, and TCRdb holds only the in-frame ones, with some missing. The table lists some 62,000 clones, about 89% of them singletons. The sequences come from CD4+ or CD8+ T cells sorted from blood, collected in a trial of the OX40 agonist ivuxolimab. Receptors were obtained from an adult with an advanced solid tumor such as melanoma, head and neck, liver or kidney cancer. Each CDR3 is given with its conserved first and last residue. Fields, in order: V gene, CDR3 length, J gene, CDR3 protein.

TRBV2	14	TRBJ2-7	CASSDDIVRSEQYF
TRBV19	13	TRBJ2-5	CASSPSGRETQYF
TRBV5-4	15	TRBJ2-7	CASSPTRTQLYEQYF
TRBV5-1	18	TRBJ2-1	CASSYATSGRVSYNEQFF
TRBV4-1	16	TRBJ2-7	CASSQGSLTSVGEQYF
TRBV9	19	TRBJ2-5	CASSSSPGTSGKVRGTQYF
TRBV10-3	12	TRBJ1-2	CAISEQGGGYTF
TRBV5-4	16	TRBJ2-2	CASSSIGEVYTGELFF
TRBV28	13	TRBJ2-7	CASMAPLSYEQYF
TRBV27	18	TRBJ2-7	CASTLRLAGWNSSYEQYF
TRBV2	14	TRBJ2-7	CASSESNRVNEQYF
TRBV2	15	-	CASSGRAGDTYEQYF
TRBV6-4	13	TRBJ2-1	CASIGGGYNEQFF
TRBV7-9	15	TRBJ1-3	CASSFWDRAGNTIYF
TRBV5-6	15	TRBJ2-4	CASSATGGAENIQYF
TRBV27	14	TRBJ2-7	CASRTGTTSWEQYF
TRBV6-4	14	TRBJ1-1	CASRGTGRSTEAFF
TRBV9	14	TRBJ2-5	CASSEEGQTKTQYF
TRBV7-2	17	TRBJ1-3	CASSAGTVGGTGNTIYF
TRBV28	15	TRBJ2-1	CASSPLAGIYNEQFF
TRBV5-1	14	TRBJ2-1	CASSLWDYGNEQFF
TRBV19	13	TRBJ2-1	CASSVGPYNEQFF
TRBV27	17	TRBJ2-2	CASSLYGSGSGTGELFF
TRBV5-1	15	TRBJ2-3	CASSLGGAATDTQYF
TRBV7-6	13	TRBJ1-4	CASSLERNEKLFF
TRBV11-3	14	TRBJ2-3	CASSPRSPSGRQYF
TRBV13	17	TRBJ2-5	CASSLGYRGAIEETQYF
TRBV28	12	TRBJ1-2	CASSQGQYGYTF
TRBV19	15	TRBJ2-2	CASSIRRRVSGELFF
TRBV5-4	17	TRBJ2-7	CASSLGRGLPFSYEQYF
TRBV5-1	15	TRBJ2-7	CASSLGPGALYEQYF
TRBV19	12	TRBJ2-7	CASSPDRQPMYF
TRBV10-3	13	TRBJ1-1	CAISRKENTEAFF
TRBV7-8	16	TRBJ2-2	CASSPSGQPNTGELFF
TRBV2	14	TRBJ2-3	CASAATGYRDTQYF
TRBV6-4	17	TRBJ2-7	CASSDLPPTGRLNEQYF
TRBV5-4	17	TRBJ2-5	CASSAAGTVPLVVTQYF
TRBV30	13	TRBJ1-4	CAWSRGAAEKLFF
TRBV30	13	TRBJ2-7	CAWSRDRGYEQYF
TRBV7-9	17	TRBJ1-4	CASSLVFLGRENEKLFF
TRBV7-6	13	TRBJ1-5	CASSLVMGQPQHF
TRBV19	16	TRBJ2-1	CASSPIGGGSYNEQFF
TRBV18	11	TRBJ2-3	CASSPMDTQYF
TRBV29-1	12	TRBJ2-2	CSAATNTGELFF
TRBV15	17	TRBJ1-5	CATSRDRRTQGNQPQHF
TRBV2	13	TRBJ1-1	CASIYGGNTEAFF
TRBV11-2	19	TRBJ2-3	CASRSLRDRGPQPQDTQYF
TRBV18	14	TRBJ2-2	CASSPRGEAGELFF
TRBV11-1	18	TRBJ2-2	CASSLATWDSANTGELFF
TRBV2	14	TRBJ2-7	CASSEVLLSYEQYF
TRBV7-3	12	TRBJ2-3	CASSLQEDTQYF
TRBV7-8	15	TRBJ1-5	CASSLMRGSNQPQHF
TRBV2	11	TRBJ2-2	CAGGQTGELFF
TRBV6-1	11	TRBJ1-1	CASGSNTEAFF
TRBV5-4	15	TRBJ2-5	CASSFGRQVQETQYF
TRBV28	12	TRBJ2-4	CASRTGLGDQYF
TRBV4-2	13	TRBJ2-5	CASSPPHQETQYF
TRBV5-1	14	TRBJ2-3	CASSLDSGTDTQYF
TRBV7-8	12	TRBJ1-2	CASSLDSYGYTF
TRBV30	13	TRBJ2-1	CACASDWVDEQFF